These 23 T cell receptor beta chains came from one sample sequenced in a study of blood T cell repertoires in COVID-19 (dated by TCRdb to the early 2020s). Library construction relied on the immunoSEQ multiplex PCR assay. The table was pulled from immuneACCESS by TCRdb, which kept in-frame rearrangements only. Such tables lose some clones; where checked, under half of the loss comes from unresolved V genes, and the rest has no known cause. This sample gives about 270,000 clones in total; 88% of them show up just once. The leading ten clones occupy about 3% of the sample. The sample consisted of PBMCs or T cells enriched from blood (not recorded which). The receptors were sampled from a woman in her fifties or sixties who had recovered from COVID-19.

This chain joins TRBV4-3 and TRBJ2-1; D unresolved. The germline CDR1 and CDR2 sequences are LGHNA and YSLEER. Trimming removed 1 base from V and 0 bases from J, with 7 bases in between. The CDR3 has 15 amino acids. CDR3 sequence (DNA): TGCGCCAGCAGCCAAGCAGCGAGCTCCTACAATGAGCAGTTCTTC. Its translation: CASSQAASSYNEQFF.

CDR3 bases: TGTGCCAGCAGCCTAAATAAGGGGGCGTATGAAAAACTGTTTTTT. Translation: CASSLNKGAYEKLFF. This rearrangement joins TRBV16 to TRBJ1-4, with 7 positions matching TRBD1. Per the germline V gene, CDR1 is KGHSY and CDR2 is FQNENV. The CDR3 is 15 amino acids. V lost 4 bases, J lost 6 bases, and 8 bases stayed unmatched.

This clone appeared a single time. The genes are TRBV18 and TRBJ2-3, with D possibly matching TRBD1 (6 bases). Germline CDR1 KGHSH, CDR2 LQKENI. This CDR3 contains 17 residues. Between the trimmed V and J ends, which lost 6 bases and 1 base, there was a span of 20 bases. CDR3 region: CASSPSMTGPGTDTQYF. In DNA, the CDR3 is TGTGCCAGCTCTCCTTCCATGACAGGCCCCGGCACAGATACGCAGTATTTT.

This chain links TRBV6-4 with TRBJ2-2; TRBD1 aligns across 10 bases. The CDR3 consists of 16 residues. The V gene's germline CDR1 is MRHNA and CDR2 SNTAGT. J was trimmed by 2 bases and V by 6 bases; bases with no gene match: 6. The CDR3 sequence: CASSAGTGVNTGELFF. For the CDR3, the DNA is TGTGCCAGCAGCGCCGGGACAGGGGTTAACACCGGGGAGCTGTTTTTT.

V is TRBV6-5 and J is TRBJ1-2, with 7 nucleotides matching TRBD1. CDR1 and CDR2 from the germline V gene are MNHEY and SVGAGI. CDR3 size: 14 residues. Trimming removed 5 bases from V and 8 bases from J; junction bases left unmatched: 11. The CDR3 DNA reads as TGTGCCAGCAGTCCAGTGACAGGGCCGGTAGGCTACACCTTC. Its translation is CASSPVTGPVGYTF.

The V call is TRBV3-1 (or the pseudogene TRBV3-2), the J call TRBJ1-3, with D maybe TRBD1 (5 bases). Germline-derived CDR1 and CDR2 are LGHDT and YNNKEL (reference sequence). V was clipped by 3 bases and J by 0 bases, with 6 bases between them. CDR3 length: 14 residues. CDR3 sequence (DNA): TGTGCCAGCAGCCAGGACAACTCTGGAAACACCATATATTTT. Translating gives CASSQDNSGNTIYF.

As regards this clone: The same CDR3 also results from other DNA sequences found in this sample. V and J are TRBV4-3 and TRBJ1-1; D unresolved. The CDR3 sequence is 15 residues long. Per germline, CDR1 LGHNA and CDR2 YSLEER. V was clipped by 0 bases and J by 0 bases, with 8 bases between them. The CDR3 loop reads CASSQDPGVNTEAFF. The CDR3 bases are TGCGCCAGCAGCCAAGACCCCGGGGTGAACACTGAAGCTTTCTTT.

The chain carries TRBV11-2 and TRBJ2-4; 10 bases are a match to TRBD2. CDR1 is SGHAT and CDR2 is FQNNGV in the germline V gene. V trimming: 6 bases; J trimming: 0 bases; junction bases outside the gene matches: 8. This CDR3 contains 17 residues. The chain's CDR3 is CASRGLAVNIAKNIQYF. CDR3 sequence (DNA): TGTGCCAGCAGAGGACTAGCGGTAAATATAGCCAAAAACATTCAGTACTTC.

The V gene is TRBV7-2, the J gene TRBJ2-7; a possible D gene is TRBD2 (5 bases). Germline lookup yields CDR1 SGHTA and CDR2 FQGNSA. The CDR3 is 16 amino acids. Trimming shortened V by 3 bases and J by 3 bases, and 18 bases separated the two germline ends. The CDR3 nucleotides are TGTGCCAGCAGCTTCCGACCGGCGGGCCAGGTCTACGAGCAGTACTTC. This sequence encodes CASSFRPAGQVYEQYF. Full variable domain (remainder filled in from reference TRBV7-2 and TRBJ2-7): GAGVSQSPSNKVTEKGKDVELRCDPISGHTALYWYRQSLGQGLEFLIYFQGNSAPDKSGLPSDRFSAERTGGSVSTLTIQRTQQEDSAVYLCASSFRPAGQVYEQYFGPGTRLTVT.

This chain connects TRBV5-5 to TRBJ2-1; 11 positions agree with TRBD2. This CDR3 has 17 residues. The junction had 5 bases not matched to a gene; V was cut back by 1 base and J by 2 bases. Looked up from germline, CDR1 is SGHKS and CDR2 is YYEKEE (reference sequence). CDR3 in DNA: TGTGCCAGCAGCTTGTACCAACTAGCGGGAGCCTACAATGAGCAGTTCTTC. It codes for CASSLYQLAGAYNEQFF.

J is TRBJ1-2 and V is TRBV6-5; 8 positions match TRBD1. Per the germline V gene, CDR1 is MNHEY and CDR2 is SVGAGI. CDR3 length: 15 residues. J lost 8 bases, V lost 8 bases, and 16 bases had no gene match. The CDR3 loop is CASRRVGQGDRGYTF. CDR3 nucleotide sequence: TGTGCCAGCCGCAGAGTAGGACAGGGAGATCGAGGCTACACCTTC.

Concerning this clone itself: Different DNA sequences within this sample yield the same CDR3. V gene TRBV30 combines with J gene TRBJ2-2; no firm D call. This CDR3 region has 13 residues. Trimming pared 4 bases from V and 8 bases from J, leaving 14 bases between. The germline V gene encodes CDR1 GTSNPN and CDR2 SVGIG (reference sequence). CDR3 sequence reads: CAWKWSSRGELFF. The DNA of the CDR3 is TGTGCCTGGAAGTGGAGTAGCCGTGGGGAGCTGTTTTTT.

The genes are TRBV19 and TRBJ1-5; 8 nucleotides line up with TRBD1. Germline V gives CDR1 LNHDA, CDR2 SQIVND (reference sequence). This CDR3 has 16 residues. The ends lost 4 bases at V and 1 base at J; junction bases unmatched: 6. The CDR3, as DNA: TGTGCCAGTAGTACAATTGACAGGGGCAGCAATCAGCCCCAGCATTTT. Translation gives CASSTIDRGSNQPQHF.

The chain has TRBV7-2 and TRBJ2-5; 11 bases are a match to TRBD1. This CDR3 comprises 15 residues. The germline CDR1 and CDR2 sequences are SGHTA and FQGNSA. V trimming: 1 base; J trimming: 4 bases; junction bases outside the gene matches: 2. The DNA of the CDR3 is TGTGCCAGCAGCTTAGGGGGGACAGGGGGAGAGACCCAGTACTTC. Translating it yields CASSLGGTGGETQYF.

The V gene is TRBV27, the J gene TRBJ2-2, with 7 bases fitting TRBD1. The J segment lost 4 bases and the V segment lost 7 bases, leaving 6 bases of the junction unmatched. CDR3 size: 14 residues. Germline CDR1 and CDR2: MNHEY and SMNVEV (reference sequence). The CDR3 loop is CASTMGQFTGELFF. The CDR3 bases are TGTGCCAGCACCATGGGACAGTTCACCGGGGAGCTGTTTTTT.

This clone has just one count. The chain couples TRBV9 to TRBJ2-5; 11 positions match TRBD2. V was clipped by 0 bases and J by 5 bases; unmatched bases: 3. Per germline, CDR1 SGDLS and CDR2 YYNGEE. The CDR3 covers 15 residues. CDR3 sequence: CASSVGLAGSETQYF. As DNA, the CDR3 is TGTGCCAGCAGCGTAGGACTAGCGGGATCCGAGACCCAGTACTTC.

The chain joins TRBV5-8 to TRBJ1-5, with 8 bases identical to TRBD1. Germline V gives CDR1 SGHTS, CDR2 YDEGEE. The CDR3 spans 15 residues. The J segment lost 3 bases and the V segment lost 2 bases, leaving 4 bases of the junction unmatched. In DNA, the CDR3 is TGTGCCAGCAGCTTAGACAGGGGCTTCAATCAGCCCCAGCATTTT. Translating it yields CASSLDRGFNQPQHF.

This rearrangement joins TRBV28 to TRBJ1-2, with D unresolved. CDR3 length: 12 amino acids. Trimming pared 6 bases from V and 7 bases from J, leaving 12 bases between. Germline CDR1 and CDR2: MDHEN and SYDVKM. The CDR3 loop reads CASSEQRGGYTF. Here the CDR3 DNA reads TGTGCCAGCAGCGAACAAAGAGGTGGCTACACCTTC.

V and J are TRBV5-1 and TRBJ2-1; 9 bases align to TRBD2. Germline values: CDR1 SGHRS, CDR2 YFSETQ. The CDR3 length is 16 residues. V was pared by 5 bases and J by 0 bases, with 6 bases of the junction left unmatched. The CDR3 here is CASRKNSGSSYNEQFF. In DNA, the CDR3 is TGCGCCAGCAGAAAAAATAGCGGGAGCTCCTACAATGAGCAGTTCTTC.

The V call is TRBV18, the J call TRBJ2-7; possible D gene TRBD2, 5 bases. V lost 5 bases, J lost 6 bases, and 17 bases lay in between. Germline CDR1 KGHSH, CDR2 LQKENI. This CDR3 is 14 amino acids long. Here the CDR3 reads CASSTRSRGAEQYF. The CDR3 DNA sequence: TGTGCCAGCTCAACACGGAGCCGGGGTGCCGAGCAGTACTTC.

The rearrangement links TRBV28 to TRBJ2-1; 8 bases map to TRBD2. V shed 2 bases and J 9 bases; nucleotides not matched to a gene: 6. This CDR3 has 14 residues. Germline assignment: CDR1 MDHEN and CDR2 SYDVKM. CDR3 nucleotide sequence: TGTGCCAGCAGTTTAGGGACTAGTCGGGGTGAGCAGTTCTTC. It yields the protein CASSLGTSRGEQFF.

V usage is TRBV18 and J usage is TRBJ1-1; D is unclear. Germline CDR1 is KGHSH and CDR2 is LQKENI. The CDR3 is made up of 16 amino acids. V was clipped by 2 bases and J by 4 bases, with 17 bases between them. The CDR3 nucleotides are TGTGCCAGCTCACCATTATCAAATGGAGGAGGCACTGAAGCTTTCTTT. Translating it yields CASSPLSNGGGTEAFF.

The genes are TRBV28 and TRBJ1-1; D perhaps matches TRBD1 (6 bases). This CDR3 has 16 residues. Germline CDR1 and CDR2: MDHEN and SYDVKM. V was pared by 3 bases and J by 0 bases, with 14 bases between. The CDR3 here is CASSFGQGPLNTEAFF. CDR3 coding DNA: TGTGCCAGCAGTTTCGGTCAGGGGCCATTGAACACTGAAGCTTTCTTT.